The 15 T cell receptor beta chains presented below share a single source sample, sequenced in a study of cytomegalovirus exposure and HLA in healthy donors. Some clones are missing from TCRdb's copy, which holds only in-frame ones; the method was immunoSEQ multiplex PCR. The sample holds hundreds of thousands of clones, less than 95% seen once. The sequencing sample was made of PBMCs. These receptors were obtained from a woman aged 30 to 39 in good health and CMV-seronegative.

The chain links TRBV4-2 to TRBJ2-7; 14 bases line up with TRBD2. Trimming cost V 4 bases and J 6 bases; bases outside gene matches: 5. Germline V gene lookup returns CDR1 LGHNA and CDR2 YNFKEQ. The length of the CDR3 is 15 residues. Here the CDR3 DNA reads TGTGCCAGCAGCCGGGGACTAGCGGGAGCCCCCGAGCAGTACTTC. It is translated as CASSRGLAGAPEQYF.

J is TRBJ2-3 and V is TRBV28; tentatively, D is TRBD2 (5 bases). Germline values: CDR1 MDHEN, CDR2 SYDVKM. V lost 8 bases to trimming and J lost 3 bases, with 15 bases between them. The CDR3 runs 14 residues. The DNA for the CDR3 is TGTGCCAGCTCTCTCAGCCCGGGAACAGATACGCAGTATTTT. Encoded protein: CASSLSPGTDTQYF.

V gene TRBV29-1 combines with J gene TRBJ2-7; 8 positions agree with TRBD2. Looked up from germline, CDR1 is SQVTM and CDR2 is ANQGSEA. Trimming at V came to 5 bases and at J to 0 bases, leaving 15 bases not matched to a gene. This CDR3 region has 17 residues. CDR3 amino acids: CSVLGPDQTSGSYEQYF. CDR3 nucleotide sequence: TGCAGCGTTCTCGGGCCCGACCAAACTAGCGGCTCCTACGAGCAGTACTTC.

This rearrangement joins TRBV27 to TRBJ2-7; D is possibly TRBD1 (6 bases). Germline V gives CDR1 MNHEY, CDR2 SMNVEV (reference sequence). The length of the CDR3 is 13 residues. Trimming removed 5 bases at V and 5 bases at J, with 13 bases between. The CDR3 coding sequence is TGTGCCAGCAGTGCCACAGGGTTCAACGAGCAGTACTTC. This encodes CASSATGFNEQYF.

This rearrangement joins TRBV5-5 to TRBJ2-7; D call uncertain. From germline, CDR1 is SGHKS and CDR2 YYEKEE (reference sequence). V lost 2 bases and J lost 4, with 13 bases in between. The CDR3 sequence is 14 residues long. CDR3 in DNA: TGTGCCAGCAGCTTCAGGATTTCCGGGTACGAGCAGTACTTC. It translates to CASSFRISGYEQYF.

The chain recombines TRBV27 with TRBJ1-1; 10 bases fit TRBD1. The V gene end was trimmed by 8 bases and the J gene end by 2 bases; junction bases not matched to a gene: 5. The CDR3 has 14 amino acids. Per the germline V gene, CDR1 is MNHEY and CDR2 is SMNVEV (reference sequence). CDR3 bases: TGTGCCAGCGGGACAGGGGTTCCTAACACTGAAGCTTTCTTT. Translation gives CASGTGVPNTEAFF.

The chain joins TRBV10-2 to TRBJ2-2; D is unresolved. The V gene lost 4 bases and the J gene lost 0 bases, with 9 bases spanning the gap. Per the germline V gene, CDR1 is WSHSY and CDR2 is SAAADI. The CDR3 has 15 amino acids. Written as DNA, the CDR3 is TGCGCCAGCAGTGGTCGGCCACCGAACACCGGGGAGCTGTTTTTT. Amino acid sequence: CASSGRPPNTGELFF.

This chain uses TRBV7-6 with TRBJ2-6; D remains unclear. Trimming took off 1 base at V and 4 bases at J, with 8 bases between the two ends. There are 15 residues in the CDR3. Germline CDR1 SGHVS, CDR2 FNYEAQ. CDR3 sequence (DNA): TGTGCCAGCAGCTTAGTACCGAGCGGGGCCAACGTCCTGACTTTC. This codes for CASSLVPSGANVLTF.

In this sample, this clone turned up once. The chain carries TRBV9 and TRBJ1-4, with D maybe TRBD1 (6 bases). From germline, CDR1 is SGDLS and CDR2 YYNGEE. This CDR3 is built from 14 residues. V was pared by 2 bases and J by 8 bases, with 13 bases between. The CDR3 reads CASSVSGVGEKLFF. DNA for the CDR3: TGTGCCAGCAGCGTCTCAGGGGTAGGGGAAAAACTGTTTTTT.

The CDR3 sequence is CASSLMSANQPQHF. The CDR3 DNA follows: TGTGCCAGCAGCTTAATGTCAGCCAATCAGCCCCAGCATTTT. The chain combines TRBV5-6 with TRBJ1-5; no clear D. The CDR3 sequence is 14 residues long. V was shortened by 2 bases and J by 3 bases, with 9 bases between the two germline ends. The germline CDR1 and CDR2 sequences are SGHDT and YYEEEE.

The J gene is TRBJ2-1, the V gene TRBV9; 11 positions agree with TRBD2. CDR3 length: 17 amino acids. The trim removed 3 bases at V and 4 bases at J, leaving 9 bases unmatched. Germline loops: CDR1 SGDLS, CDR2 YYNGEE. The CDR3 is CASSGPEIAGGYNEQFF. DNA for the CDR3: TGTGCCAGCAGCGGGCCCGAGATAGCGGGAGGGTACAATGAGCAGTTCTTC.

The count of this clone is one. This chain joins TRBV27 and TRBJ1-1; TRBD1 agrees at 7 bases. Per germline, CDR1 MNHEY and CDR2 SMNVEV (reference sequence). The CDR3 spans 14 residues. The V segment lost 5 bases and the J segment 3 bases; nucleotides outside the gene matches: 6. The CDR3 sequence is CASSVQGLHTEAFF. CDR3 DNA sequence: TGTGCCAGCAGTGTACAGGGGCTACACACTGAAGCTTTCTTT.

The chain uses TRBV11-2 and TRBJ2-7; 11 bases agree with TRBD2. The ends lost 5 bases at V and 2 bases at J; junction bases unmatched: 2. CDR3 size: 14 residues. Germline V gene sequence: CDR1 SGHAT, CDR2 FQNNGV. CDR3 sequence: CASSLTSGAYEQYF. Written as DNA, the CDR3 is TGTGCCAGCAGCCTGACTAGCGGGGCCTACGAGCAGTACTTC.

CDR3 in amino acids: CASSGLAGGTGELFF. The CDR3 DNA reads as TGTGCCAGCAGCGGACTAGCGGGCGGGACCGGGGAGCTGTTTTTT. V gene TRBV4-2 combines with J gene TRBJ2-2, with 11 bases lining up with TRBD2. Trimming cost V 5 bases and J 5 bases; bases outside gene matches: 4. CDR3 length: 15 residues. Germline V gene lookup returns CDR1 LGHNA and CDR2 YNFKEQ.

This clone was counted only a few times. The CDR3 bases are TGTGCCAGCAGCCAAGGGTATCCCAAAAACATTCAGTACTTC. Encoded protein: CASSQGYPKNIQYF. The genes are TRBV4-2 and TRBJ2-4; D is undetermined. This CDR3 spans 14 amino acids. Trimming pared 1 base from V and 2 bases from J, leaving 6 bases between. Germline values: CDR1 LGHNA, CDR2 YNFKEQ.